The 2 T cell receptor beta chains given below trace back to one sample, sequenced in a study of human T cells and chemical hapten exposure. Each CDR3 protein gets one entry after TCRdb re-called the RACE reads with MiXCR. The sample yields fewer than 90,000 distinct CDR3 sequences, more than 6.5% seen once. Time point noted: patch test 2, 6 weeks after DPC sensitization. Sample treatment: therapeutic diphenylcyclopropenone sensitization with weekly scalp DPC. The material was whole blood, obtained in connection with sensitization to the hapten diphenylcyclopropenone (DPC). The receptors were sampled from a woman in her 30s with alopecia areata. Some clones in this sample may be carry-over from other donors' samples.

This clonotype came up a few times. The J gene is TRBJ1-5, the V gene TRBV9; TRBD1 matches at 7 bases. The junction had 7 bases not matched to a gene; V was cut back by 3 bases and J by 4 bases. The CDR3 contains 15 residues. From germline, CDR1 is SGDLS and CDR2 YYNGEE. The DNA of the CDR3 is TGTGCCAGCAGCGAAGGGACAGCGGCGAATCAGCCCCAGCATTTT. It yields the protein CASSEGTAANQPQHF. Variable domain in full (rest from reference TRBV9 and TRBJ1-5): DSGVTQTPKHLITATGQRVTLRCSPRSGDLSVYWYQQSLDQGLQFLIQYYNGEERAKGNILERFSAQQFPDLHSELNLSSLELGDSALYFCASSEGTAANQPQHFGDGTRLSIL.

The CDR3 DNA follows: TGTGCCAGCAGTTTACAGGGACCAGGTCAGCCCCAGCATTTT. It encodes CASSLQGPGQPQHF. V usage is TRBV12-3 or TRBV12-4 and J usage is TRBJ1-5; maybe TRBD1 (5 bases). The CDR3 is 14 amino acids. Trimming shortened V by 2 bases and J by 6 bases, and 11 bases separated the two germline ends.